A selection of T cell receptor beta chains follows, all from one sample in a study of cytomegalovirus exposure and HLA in healthy donors. Measured with immunoSEQ multiplex PCR; TCRdb has only the in-frame clones, and not every one. The data contain around 150,000 clones, roughly three quarters of them singletons. The sequenced material came from PBMCs. These receptors were taken from a man aged 25-45 years in good health and CMV-seronegative. Each CDR3 is given with its conserved first and last residue. D genes are given only for firm matches. Only some rows state a clone size, as once, few, many or a class for expanded clones.

V: TRBV6-6
J: TRBJ1-4
D: NA
size: few
DNA: TGTGCCAGCAGTCGGGGTAGTGGAAAACTGTTTTTT
CDR3: CASSRGSGKLFF

V: TRBV6-1
J: TRBJ1-5
D: NA
size: NA
DNA: TGTGCCAGCAGTGCCCTCGGCGGAAATCAGCCCCAGCATTTT
CDR3: CASSALGGNQPQHF

V: TRBV30
J: TRBJ2-5
D: NA
size: NA
DNA: TGTGCCTGGAGTGTCGGCAGGCAAGAGACCCAGTACTTC
CDR3: CAWSVGRQETQYF

V: TRBV7-9
J: TRBJ2-1
D: TRBD1
size: NA
DNA: TGTGCCAGCAGCTTTGGGACAGTGAACAATGAGCAGTTCTTC
CDR3: CASSFGTVNNEQFF

V: TRBV18
J: TRBJ2-3
D: TRBD2
size: few
DNA: TGTGCCAGCTCACGGAGCGGGAGGGATGAAGATACGCAGTATTTT
CDR3: CASSRSGRDEDTQYF

V: TRBV6-5
J: TRBJ2-7
D: NA
size: NA
DNA: TGTGCCAGCAGTTACTCTGGGACAACATCCTACGAGCAGTACTTC
CDR3: CASSYSGTTSYEQYF

V: TRBV19
J: TRBJ1-2
D: NA
size: NA
DNA: TGTGCCAGTAGTCTCCTTATTGGGCTCTATGGCTACACCTTC
CDR3: CASSLLIGLYGYTF

V: TRBV10-1
J: TRBJ2-4
D: TRBD2
size: NA
DNA: TGCGCCAGCAGTGAGAAGTTAAGCGGGAGGGGACTAGCCAAAAACATTCAGTACTTC
CDR3: CASSEKLSGRGLAKNIQYF

V: TRBV5-1
J: TRBJ2-5
D: NA
size: NA
DNA: TGCGCCAGCAGCTCCCTAAACGAAGAGACCCAGTACTTC
CDR3: CASSSLNEETQYF

V: TRBV4-1
J: TRBJ2-1
D: TRBD1
size: NA
DNA: TGCGCCAGCAGCCAAGACGAAAGGACAGGGTTGGGCAATGAGCAGTTCTTC
CDR3: CASSQDERTGLGNEQFF

V: TRBV9
J: TRBJ2-5
D: NA
size: NA
DNA: TGTGCCAGCAGCGTAGACAGCCCAGAGACCCAGTACTTC
CDR3: CASSVDSPETQYF

V: TRBV6-5
J: TRBJ2-1
D: NA
size: NA
DNA: TGTGCCAGCAGGTTGGGAGGAAGCTCCTACAATGAGCAGTTCTTC
CDR3: CASRLGGSSYNEQFF

V: TRBV30
J: TRBJ1-5
D: NA
size: few
DNA: TGTGCCTGGAGTGTACAGTCCAATCAGCCCCAGCATTTT
CDR3: CAWSVQSNQPQHF

V: TRBV10-1
J: TRBJ2-7
D: NA
size: NA
DNA: TGCGCCAGCAGGGATAGCGGATCCTACGAGCAGTACTTC
CDR3: CASRDSGSYEQYF

V: TRBV5-1
J: TRBJ2-7
D: NA
size: NA
DNA: TGCGCCAGCAGCGGGGGGAGTTACGAGCAGTACTTC
CDR3: CASSGGSYEQYF

V: TRBV7-2
J: TRBJ1-2
D: NA
size: NA
DNA: TGTGCCAGCAGCCTAGACGGACTGAACTATGGCTACACCTTC
CDR3: CASSLDGLNYGYTF

V: TRBV7-8
J: TRBJ2-1
D: TRBD2
size: NA
DNA: TGTGCCAGCAGCTCCCCTGCGGGGGGAAACTACAATGAGCAGTTCTTC
CDR3: CASSSPAGGNYNEQFF

V: TRBV29-1
J: TRBJ2-2
D: NA
size: NA
DNA: TGCAGCGCAACGAACACCGGGGAGCTGTTTTTT
CDR3: CSATNTGELFF

V: TRBV28
J: TRBJ2-1
D: NA
size: once
DNA: TGTGCCAGCTGGACACCGCGGGATAATGAGCAGTTCTTC
CDR3: CASWTPRDNEQFF

V: TRBV28
J: TRBJ1-1
D: TRBD1
size: NA
DNA: TGTGCCAGCAGACAACTCACAGGGGGGAACACTGAAGCTTTCTTT
CDR3: CASRQLTGGNTEAFF

V: TRBV5-8
J: TRBJ1-3
D: TRBD1
size: once
DNA: TGTGCCAGCAGCCGACAGGGGGACCGTGGAAACACCATATATTTT
CDR3: CASSRQGDRGNTIYF

V: TRBV23-1
J: TRBJ2-7
D: NA
size: NA
DNA: TGCGCCAGCAGTCAACGACGGAGCTCCTACGAGCAGTACTTC
CDR3: CASSQRRSSYEQYF

V: TRBV25-1
J: TRBJ1-1
D: NA
size: NA
DNA: TGTGCCACACTCAACACTGAAGCTTTCTTT
CDR3: CATLNTEAFF

V: TRBV30
J: TRBJ2-1
D: NA
size: NA
DNA: TGTGCCTGGAGTAGGGGAAGACTAGTTTCCAATGAGCAGTTCTTC
CDR3: CAWSRGRLVSNEQFF

V: TRBV7-9
J: TRBJ2-1
D: NA
size: NA
DNA: TGTGCCAGCAGCTTAGCCAACGGCAATGAGCAGTTCTTC
CDR3: CASSLANGNEQFF

V: TRBV7-2
J: TRBJ2-6
D: TRBD2
size: few
DNA: TGTGCCACCGGGTCGGGAGGAGGGGCCAACGTCCTGACTTTC
CDR3: CATGSGGGANVLTF

V: TRBV6-5
J: TRBJ1-3
D: NA
size: NA
DNA: TGTGCCAGCAGTTACTCGACAGGTGGAAACACCATATATTTT
CDR3: CASSYSTGGNTIYF

V: TRBV5-1
J: TRBJ1-4
D: TRBD1
size: NA
DNA: TGCGCCAGCAGCTTACAGGGGTTTACTAATGAAAAACTGTTTTTT
CDR3: CASSLQGFTNEKLFF

V: TRBV19
J: TRBJ1-2
D: TRBD1
size: NA
DNA: TGTGCCAGTAGTAGGGACAGGGCCCTATATGGCTACACCTTC
CDR3: CASSRDRALYGYTF

V: TRBV7-2
J: TRBJ2-5
D: TRBD1
size: NA
DNA: TGTGCCAGCAGCCACCCGGGACAGCAAGAGACCCAGTACTTC
CDR3: CASSHPGQQETQYF

V: TRBV10-3
J: TRBJ2-7
D: NA
size: NA
DNA: TGTGCCATCAGTGTTGACGCACCGGGCGAGCAGTACTTC
CDR3: CAISVDAPGEQYF

V: TRBV18
J: TRBJ2-7
D: NA
size: NA
DNA: TGTGCCAGCTCATTCGGGACTGGCTCCTACGAGCAGTACTTC
CDR3: CASSFGTGSYEQYF

V: TRBV5-1
J: TRBJ2-7
D: NA
size: once
DNA: TGCGCCAGCAGCTATAATTACAGGGGGGGAGACTCCTACGAGCAGTACTTC
CDR3: CASSYNYRGGDSYEQYF

V: TRBV7-2
J: TRBJ2-2
D: NA
size: NA
DNA: TGTGCCAGCAGCCCGGACTGGAACACCGGGGAGCTGTTTTTT
CDR3: CASSPDWNTGELFF

V: TRBV30
J: TRBJ2-1
D: TRBD2
size: NA
DNA: TGTGCCGGGAAAGCGGGAGGATACAATGAGCAGTTCTTC
CDR3: CAGKAGGYNEQFF

V: TRBV27
J: TRBJ1-2
D: NA
size: NA
DNA: TGTGCCAGCAGTTTAAGAGGGTACAATGGCTACACCTTC
CDR3: CASSLRGYNGYTF